A single sample gave rise to the 29 T cell receptor beta chains below, sequenced in a study of type 1 and type 2 diabetes patients. Genomic DNA was the PCR template. The TCR beta CDR3 region was amplified using 30 forward and 13 reverse primers. TCRdb re-derived calls from the multiplex PCR reads in MiXCR, one entry per CDR3 protein. The data contain 250,000 or so distinct CDR3 sequences, around 47% of them singletons. Specimen: peripheral blood mononuclear cells (PBMCs). The receptors originated from a young man with type 2 diabetes.

This clonotype turned up a few times. J is TRBJ2-7 and V is TRBV6-2 or TRBV6-3; possible D gene TRBD2, 6 bases. V was pared by 6 bases and J by 0 bases, with 15 bases between. CDR3 length equals 15 residues. Germline CDR1 reads MNHEY; CDR2 reads SVGEGT. The CDR3 DNA follows: TGTGCCAGCAGAATCCGGGACTTGAGCTCCTACGAGCAGTACTTC. Translating gives CASRIRDLSSYEQYF.

This clonotype has a handful of counts. The rearrangement joins TRBV6-5 to TRBJ2-7, with a tentative D call TRBD1 (6 bases). Germline CDR1 and CDR2: MNHEY and SVGAGI. CDR3 length: 15 residues. The V gene lost 2 bases and the J gene lost 6 bases, with 17 bases spanning the gap. This chain's CDR3 is CASSYKGRGEGEQYF. DNA of the CDR3: TGTGCCAGCAGTTACAAGGGCAGGGGAGAAGGCGAGCAGTACTTC.

The genes are TRBV15 and TRBJ1-1, with a tentative D call TRBD1 (5 bases). The CDR3 spans 15 residues. V lost 0 bases and J 1 base, leaving 9 bases between the germline ends. Germline V gene sequence: CDR1 LNHNV, CDR2 YYDKDF (reference sequence). The CDR3 is CATSRETAQNTEAFF. Written as DNA, the CDR3 is TGTGCCACCAGCAGAGAGACAGCCCAGAACACTGAAGCTTTCTTT. Together with reference TRBV15 and TRBJ1-1, the CDR3 gives the full variable domain: DAMVIQNPRYQVTQFGKPVTLSCSQTLNHNVMYWYQQKSSQAPKLLFHYYDKDFNNEADTPDNFQSRRPNTSFCFLDIRSPGLGDTAMYLCATSRETAQNTEAFFGQGTRLTVV.

The chain has TRBV5-5 and TRBJ1-6; TRBD1 is a possible D gene (5 bases). Deletions cut 4 bases from V and 7 bases from J, with 15 bases between. CDR1 and CDR2 from the germline V gene are SGHKS and YYEKEE (reference sequence). The CDR3 sequence is 15 residues long. CDR3 sequence: CASSVRGARNSPLHF. CDR3 DNA: TGTGCCAGCAGCGTACGAGGGGCGAGAAATTCACCCCTCCACTTT.

The CDR3 reads CASSLERAQYF. CDR3 nucleotides: TGTGCCAGCAGTTTGGAGAGAGCGCAGTACTTC. This chain joins TRBV28 and TRBJ2-7; D gene ambiguous. This CDR3 spans 11 amino acids. CDR1 and CDR2 (germline): MDHEN, SYDVKM. Trimming stripped 3 bases from V and 9 bases from J, with 9 bases between.

This chain links TRBV6-5 with TRBJ1-1; D uncertain. There are 14 residues in the CDR3. Germline CDR1 and CDR2: MNHEY and SVGAGI. The V gene lost 6 bases and the J gene lost 0 bases, with 11 bases spanning the gap. CDR3 sequence: CASSRELMNTEAFF. The CDR3 nucleotides are TGTGCCAGCAGCCGCGAACTTATGAACACTGAAGCTTTCTTT.

This clonotype turned up a few times. The chain is built from TRBV2 and TRBJ1-1, with 7 nucleotides matching TRBD1. The germline CDR1 and CDR2 sequences are SNHLY and FYNNEI. The V segment lost 4 bases and the J segment 0 bases; nucleotides outside the gene matches: 11. This CDR3 contains 17 residues. The CDR3 is CASSADQTRGLNTEAFF. In DNA form, the CDR3 reads TGTGCCAGCAGTGCAGACCAAACAAGGGGGCTGAACACTGAAGCTTTCTTT.

This clonotype has a handful of counts. V is TRBV27 and J is TRBJ2-7, with TRBD1 matching over 7 bases. Trimming took 6 bases from V and 5 from J; bases not matched to a gene: 10. CDR1 is MNHEY, CDR2 SMNVEV, per germline (reference sequence). The CDR3 length is 14 residues. CDR3 sequence: CASSPDRRGHEQYF. In DNA form, the CDR3 reads TGTGCCAGCAGCCCGGACAGGCGAGGCCACGAGCAGTACTTC.

The gene calls are TRBV15 and TRBJ2-4; D remains unclear. Trimming cost V 0 bases and J 0 bases, with 6 bases left between them. This CDR3 contains 15 residues. Germline V gives CDR1 LNHNV, CDR2 YYDKDF (reference sequence). CDR3 in amino acids: CATSREYLAKNIQYF. The CDR3 DNA reads TGTGCCACCAGCAGAGAATATCTAGCCAAAAACATTCAGTACTTC.

The chain recombines TRBV15 with TRBJ1-3; TRBD1 agrees at 9 bases. The CDR3 is 15 residues long. The germline CDR1 and CDR2 sequences are LNHNV and YYDKDF (reference sequence). Unmatched junction bases numbered 5, after V lost 4 bases and J lost 4 bases. The CDR3 loop reads CATSNDRGSGNTIYF. CDR3 DNA: TGTGCCACCAGCAATGACAGGGGGTCGGGAAACACCATATATTTT.

The chain uses TRBV9 and TRBJ1-1, with 7 nucleotides matching TRBD1. This CDR3 is built from 14 residues. Trimming cost V 0 bases and J 8 bases; bases outside gene matches: 7. From germline, CDR1 is SGDLS and CDR2 YYNGEE. CDR3 residues: CASSVAGGGSEAFF. The CDR3 region has the DNA TGTGCCAGCAGCGTAGCTGGAGGGGGCTCAGAAGCTTTCTTT.

In this sample, this clonotype turned up many times. The V call is TRBV15, the J call TRBJ2-1; 11 nucleotides line up with TRBD1. Trimming removed 5 bases from V and 9 bases from J; junction bases left unmatched: 6. CDR3 length: 14 amino acids. In germline, CDR1 is LNHNV, CDR2 YYDKDF (reference sequence). The CDR3 DNA reads as TGTGCCACCAGCCGTGGACAGGGGGCAGTTGAGCAGTTCTTC. It encodes CATSRGQGAVEQFF.

This clonotype was detected a few times. The chain carries TRBV7-8 and TRBJ1-5; D ambiguous. CDR1 is SGHVS, CDR2 FQNEAQ, per germline. V was trimmed by 4 bases and J by 0 bases, leaving 10 bases between them. The CDR3 is made up of 15 amino acids. The CDR3 sequence: CASSSSLNSNQPQHF. The DNA of the CDR3 is TGTGCCAGCAGCTCGAGCCTGAATAGCAATCAGCCCCAGCATTTT.

V and J are TRBV29-1 and TRBJ1-1, with D hard to call. CDR3 length equals 11 residues. In germline, CDR1 is SQVTM, CDR2 ANQGSEA. Trimming left V 3 bases short and J 7 bases short, with 9 bases between. CDR3 protein: CSVDKGGEAFF. CDR3 in DNA: TGCAGCGTTGATAAGGGAGGTGAAGCTTTCTTT.

This chain links TRBV24-1 with TRBJ2-5; either TRBD1 or TRBD2 may fit D (6 bases each). The germline V gene has CDR1 KGHDR and CDR2 SFDVKD. This CDR3 is built from 12 residues. V was clipped by 1 base and J by 9 bases, with 8 bases between them. This CDR3 reads CATSDLGGSQYF. For the CDR3, the DNA is TGTGCCACCAGTGATTTAGGGGGGTCCCAGTACTTC.

This clonotype occurred many times. V and J are TRBV6-6 and TRBJ2-7; D is unclear. V was clipped by 0 bases and J by 0 bases, with 12 bases between them. The CDR3 is made up of 16 amino acids. Germline CDR1 is MNHNY and CDR2 is SVGAGI (reference sequence). The CDR3 DNA is TGTGCCAGCAGTTACTCGGAAGGGTACCTCTCCTACGAGCAGTACTTC. Its translation is CASSYSEGYLSYEQYF.

V usage is TRBV12-3 or TRBV12-4 and J usage is TRBJ1-6; no definite D call. This CDR3 comprises 14 residues. V was cut by 0 bases and J by 6 bases, with 6 bases left in between. The CDR3 nucleotides are TGTGCCAGCAGTTTAGCGCTAGCTAATTCACCCCTCCACTTT. It specifies CASSLALANSPLHF.

The sample holds a few counts of this clonotype. This chain links TRBV5-5 with TRBJ2-7; 8 nucleotides line up with TRBD1. From germline, CDR1 is SGHKS and CDR2 YYEKEE (reference sequence). CDR3 size: 14 residues. Trimming at V came to 5 bases and at J to 3 bases, leaving 7 bases not matched to a gene. The CDR3 spells CASSGQGADYEQYF. The CDR3 coding sequence is TGTGCCAGCAGTGGGCAGGGGGCGGACTACGAGCAGTACTTC.

The chain recombines TRBV9 with TRBJ2-5, with a tentative D call TRBD2 (6 bases). Germline CDR1 reads SGDLS; CDR2 reads YYNGEE. V was trimmed by 7 bases and J by 4 bases, leaving 17 bases between them. This CDR3 is built from 14 residues. The DNA for the CDR3 is TGTGCCAGCGCGGCCGGGGGAAGAGGAGAGACCCAGTACTTC. Translating gives CASAAGGRGETQYF.

V is TRBV6-6 and J is TRBJ2-5, with D possibly being TRBD2 (6 bases). Germline V gives CDR1 MNHNY, CDR2 SVGAGI (reference sequence). The V end was cut by 8 bases, the J end by 4 bases, with 20 bases between. The CDR3 spans 15 residues. The CDR3 spells CASSRYRAEGETQYF. The CDR3 coding sequence is TGTGCCAGCTCCAGGTATAGGGCGGAGGGAGAGACCCAGTACTTC.

The V call is TRBV7-2, the J call TRBJ1-1, with no clear D. CDR1 SGHTA and CDR2 FQGNSA come from the germline V gene. CDR3 length equals 13 residues. Trimming pared 3 bases from V and 1 base from J, leaving 6 bases between. This chain's CDR3 is CASSLTQNTEAFF. The CDR3 bases are TGTGCCAGCAGCTTGACCCAGAACACTGAAGCTTTCTTT.

To note about this clonotype: Since no conserved phenylalanine or tryptophan closes the CDR3, a read error is the likely cause. The chain uses TRBV20-1 and TRBJ1-1, with D possibly being TRBD1 (5 bases). CDR1 is DFQATT, CDR2 SNEGSKA, per germline (reference sequence). The CDR3 length is 13 residues. V dropped 0 bases and J dropped 4 bases, with 9 bases sitting between them. The CDR3 sequence is CSAREGVGTEAFS. As DNA, the CDR3 is TGCAGTGCTAGAGAAGGGGTTGGCACTGAAGCTTTCTCT.

The V gene is TRBV20-1, the J gene TRBJ1-1; D is undetermined. Germline V CDR1 and CDR2: DFQATT, SNEGSKA (reference sequence). There are 11 residues in the CDR3. V was clipped by 7 bases and J by 0 bases, with 6 bases between them. CDR3 bases: TGCAGTGTTCCGATGAACACTGAAGCTTTCTTT. It translates to CSVPMNTEAFF.

The J gene is TRBJ1-2, the V gene TRBV27, with 10 bases matching TRBD1. Per the germline V gene, CDR1 is MNHEY and CDR2 is SMNVEV (reference sequence). The CDR3 contains 14 residues. Trimming cost V 3 bases and J 8 bases; bases outside gene matches: 6. The chain's CDR3 is CASSLTGGAHGYTF. DNA of the CDR3: TGTGCCAGCAGTTTGACAGGGGGCGCCCACGGCTACACCTTC.

The J gene is TRBJ1-5, the V gene TRBV28, with D hard to call. The V end was cut by 2 bases, the J end by 9 bases, with 14 bases between. Germline CDR1 and CDR2: MDHEN and SYDVKM. The CDR3 extends over 14 amino acids. CDR3 sequence reads: CASSLKLRQRPQHF. The CDR3 nucleotides read TGTGCCAGCAGTTTAAAGTTAAGGCAAAGGCCCCAGCATTTT.

The chain employs TRBV10-2 and TRBJ2-7; D gene uncertain. The CDR3 runs 13 residues. V lost 1 base and J 3 bases, leaving 7 bases between the germline ends. Germline V gene data show CDR1 as WSHSY and CDR2 as SAAADI. CDR3 nucleotide sequence: TGCGCCAGCAGTGAGTACAGAAACTACGAGCAGTACTTC. This gives the protein CASSEYRNYEQYF.

This clonotype was seen only a few times. The chain couples TRBV11-2 to TRBJ2-5, with 7 positions matching TRBD1. CDR3 length: 14 amino acids. Trimming cost V 5 bases and J 5 bases; bases outside gene matches: 8. CDR1 and CDR2 from the germline V gene are SGHAT and FQNNGV. CDR3 sequence reads: CASSTGQVWETQYF. The CDR3 DNA reads TGTGCCAGCAGCACAGGACAGGTGTGGGAGACCCAGTACTTC.

The rearrangement uses TRBV6-6 and TRBJ2-6; no firm D call. The CDR3 has 15 amino acids. The V gene's germline CDR1 is MNHNY and CDR2 SVGAGI (reference sequence). V was pared by 5 bases and J by 4 bases, with 12 bases between. CDR3 in DNA: TGTGCCAGCAGTGAATTTTTGTACGGGGCCAACGTCCTGACTTTC. Translating it yields CASSEFLYGANVLTF.

For this clonotype: The missing conserved phenylalanine or tryptophan at the end of this CDR3 makes a read error likely. V is TRBV12-3 or TRBV12-4 and J is TRBJ1-2; 8 positions match TRBD1. Trimming took 7 bases from V and 8 from J; bases not matched to a gene: 12. The CDR3 totals 14 residues. The CDR3 DNA sequence: TGTGCCAGCACCGCTAATAGGGACAGGCTCGGCTACACCCTC. This translates into CASTANRDRLGYTL.